Given below is one TCR beta chain in context. Its antigen is unidentified. This entry belongs to a study of T cell clonotyping in hematopoietic cell transplantation. Study conclusions and caveats: Higher Inverse Simpson Index values in graft donor and pretransplant recipient predicted broader posttransplant TCR diversity.

Using immunoSEQ multiplex PCR, the repertoire was profiled, and TCRdb retains in-frame clones only, with some absent. The repertoire holds 10,000 to 15,000 clones, with 90% as singletons. V shed 3 bases and J 4 bases; nucleotides not matched to a gene: 13. Germline values: CDR1 MGHRA, CDR2 YSYEKL. The CDR3 is made up of 17 amino acids. The sequenced sample was peripheral blood mononuclear cells. The TCR sequence derives from a man aged 25 to 40 in good health. Some clones in this sample may be carry-over from other donors' samples. V usage is TRBV4-1 and J usage is TRBJ2-5; 8 nucleotides line up with TRBD1. Here the CDR3 reads CASSHPGQAYLGETQYF. As DNA, the CDR3 is TGCGCCAGCAGCCACCCGGGACAGGCCTATTTGGGAGAGACCCAGTACTTC.